This T cell receptor beta chain was sequenced for a study of blood T cell repertoires in COVID-19 (dated by TCRdb to about 2020). Broadly, across the study: Samples from collaborators originated in the United States, Italy and Spain and spanned both the acute and convalescent phases of COVID-19. Nearly every sample came with metadata listing a de-identified subject ID, COVID-19 status, age in years and sex. The repertoires were released in a freely available public database meant as a resource for research on the immune response to SARS-CoV-2. The samples were drawn from the first 160 participants of the ongoing ImmuneRACE study and from under 1,500 subjects provided by 6 global collaborators. The material from the prospective study consisted of cDNA or gDNA derived from T cells, B-cell-depleted T cells, or PBMCs. Where available, HLA class I and class II types were taken from metadata supplied by the sample provider and were not determined by assay-based typing. The dataset comprised deeply sampled blood TCRbeta repertoires from subjects exposed to, actively infected with, or recovered from COVID-19.

Findings and caveats that apply to the study as a whole: The amount of clinical and demographic metadata varied by source and participant and was provided uncurated.

TCRbeta CDR3 regions were amplified from genomic DNA by means of the immunoSEQ Assay, a bias-controlled multiplex PCR. Concerning the study's data processing: Within the assay, amplification of reference gene primers was used to estimate how many nucleated cells each sample contained. To quantify the absolute abundance of each unique TCRbeta CDR3 rearrangement, sequence reads were collapsed and filtered. For each sample, productive Simpson clonality was calculated as the square root of Simpson's diversity index over productive rearrangements. This immuneACCESS table, as held by TCRdb, lists in-frame sequences with V and J called but not all clones. Of the missing ones, under half trace to an unresolved V gene in checked studies; the others have no known cause. That table supplies the V and J calls and clone size; D and trimming were determined from the DNA. Present in this sample are 60,000 to 70,000 clones, 70% to 80% of which were seen just once. The ten largest clones take up around half of the sample.

To note about this clone: The antigen it recognizes is unknown. No per-base quality is available; no much larger clone lies one base away.

Each collaborating institution followed its own protocols to collect whole blood in K2EDTA tubes. Collaborator samples were shipped for TCRbeta analysis as frozen whole blood, isolated PBMCs, or DNA extracted from either sample type. CDR1 SGHTA and CDR2 FQGNSA are derived from the germline V gene. From cysteine to phenylalanine, the CDR3 is 16 amino acids long. The entry retains the CDR3 DNA only, 48 bases that are in frame from base 1. From V the trimming removes 1 base and from J it removes 4 bases, while the gene matches leave 7 bases of the junction unaccounted for. The source is a woman older than 75 with acute or convalescent COVID-19. Sequenced input: peripheral blood. The chain is encoded by TRBV7-2 joined to TRBJ1-1, with 9 junctional bases fitting TRBD1. CDR3 protein: CASSLGPGTGSTEAFF. DNA sequence: TGTGCCAGCAGCTTAGGCCCCGGGACAGGGAGCACTGAAGCTTTCTTT.